One sample yielded the 16 T cell receptor beta chains listed below, sequenced in a study of blood T cells in healthy people across ages. Primers used in a second PCR of about 7 to 11 cycles were a sample-barcoded 5' primer and a J-beta primer mix. MiXCR, run by TCRdb on the 5' RACE reads, gives a single entry per CDR3 protein. The data show over 1,500,000 distinct CDR3 sequences, about 50% seen once. Sequencing input: blood. The source of these receptors is a woman between 40 and 50 years old in good health.

The gene calls are TRBV7-6 and TRBJ1-6, with D hard to call. CDR3 length: 13 amino acids. The germline gives CDR1 SGHVS, CDR2 FNYEAQ. Between the trimmed V and J ends, which lost 5 bases and 7 bases, there was a span of 9 bases. The CDR3, as DNA: TGTGCCAGCAGCATATTGGGGAATTCACCCCTCCACTTT. Protein: CASSILGNSPLHF.

The V gene is TRBV4-2, the J gene TRBJ1-6; D uncertain. Looked up from germline, CDR1 is LGHNA and CDR2 is YNFKEQ. This CDR3 region has 16 residues. V was trimmed by 1 base and J by 0 bases, leaving 7 bases between them. The CDR3 spells CASSQVAGSYNSPLHF. The CDR3, as DNA: TGTGCCAGCAGCCAAGTGGCAGGCTCCTATAATTCACCCCTCCACTTT.

This clonotype was picked up a small number of times. The chain links TRBV6-5 to TRBJ2-7; 10 positions match TRBD1. Germline trimming cut 6 bases from V and 3 bases from J; bases unmatched to any gene: 5. Germline V gives CDR1 MNHEY, CDR2 SVGAGI. This CDR3 has 14 residues. The CDR3 protein is CASRGTGERYEQYF. CDR3 sequence (DNA): TGTGCCAGCAGGGGGACAGGGGAACGCTACGAGCAGTACTTC.

The chain recombines TRBV24-1 with TRBJ1-2; D uncertain. Germline V lookup: CDR1 KGHDR, CDR2 SFDVKD. Trimming stripped 3 bases from V and 8 bases from J, with 15 bases between. The CDR3 covers 14 residues. The CDR3 here is CATSDHGLTEGYTF. Written as DNA, the CDR3 is TGTGCCACCAGTGATCACGGGCTAACGGAGGGCTACACCTTC.

V is TRBV6-5 and J is TRBJ1-2, with D tentatively TRBD1 (5 bases). The germline CDR1 and CDR2 sequences are MNHEY and SVGAGI. Trimming removed 6 bases at V and 6 bases at J, with 14 bases between. The CDR3 length is 13 residues. The DNA of the CDR3 is TGTGCCAGCAGGGACAACAATTGGGATGGCTACACCTTC. It encodes CASRDNNWDGYTF.

This clonotype occurred once. The V call is TRBV4-1, the J call TRBJ1-5, with TRBD1 identical over 7 bases. Germline lookup yields CDR1 MGHRA and CDR2 YSYEKL. The CDR3 length is 16 residues. V was pared by 4 bases and J by 5 bases, with 11 bases of the junction left unmatched. The CDR3 loop reads CASSPWEGAVDQPQHF. The CDR3 DNA sequence: TGCGCCAGCAGCCCATGGGAGGGGGCAGTTGATCAGCCCCAGCATTTT.

This sequence joins TRBV2 and TRBJ2-1; TRBD1 matches at 8 bases. The CDR3 has 12 residues. Unmatched junction bases numbered 3, after V lost 6 bases and J lost 8 bases. The germline CDR1 and CDR2 sequences are SNHLY and FYNNEI. In DNA, the CDR3 is TGTGCCAGCAGAGCAGGGGGCTATGAGCAGTTCTTC. Translated, it gives CASRAGGYEQFF.

This clonotype was detected only a few times. Germline is not matched at one junction end, which may reflect a read error. The chain joins TRBV7-7 to TRBJ2-5; 10 nucleotides align to TRBD2. Germline V CDR1 and CDR2: SSHAT, FNYEAQ (reference sequence). CDR3 length: 16 residues. DNA of the CDR3: TGTGCTAGCAGCTTATCTAGCGGGGGCCTGGGAGAGACCCAGTACTTC. Protein: CASSLSSGGLGETQYF.

The V call is TRBV27, the J call TRBJ1-2; 9 bases match TRBD1. CDR3 size: 15 residues. J gave up 7 bases and V 5 bases, and 11 bases lay outside the gene matches. The germline V gene encodes CDR1 MNHEY and CDR2 SMNVEV (reference sequence). The CDR3 DNA sequence: TGTGCCAGCAGTCCCAACCGGGACAGGGTGGGTGGCTACACCTTC. It is translated as CASSPNRDRVGGYTF.

This clonotype has at least ten counts. The chain links TRBV6-1 to TRBJ1-2, with 9 bases lining up with TRBD1. The V gene's germline CDR1 is MNHNS and CDR2 SASEGT. Trimming removed 6 bases from V and 3 bases from J; junction bases left unmatched: 2. This CDR3 has 13 residues. As DNA, the CDR3 is TGTGCCAGCAGGAGACAGGGGGACTATGGCTACACCTTC. Protein product: CASRRQGDYGYTF.

The chain employs TRBV12-3 or TRBV12-4 and TRBJ1-6; no clear D gene. This CDR3 comprises 15 residues. The ends were cut back, 2 bases at V and 3 bases at J, with 8 bases in the middle. The CDR3 region is CASSLTGNYNSPLHF. The CDR3 DNA reads TGTGCCAGCAGTTTAACCGGGAACTATAATTCACCCCTCCACTTT.

V and J are TRBV7-2 and TRBJ2-7, with D maybe TRBD1 (7 bases). The CDR3 runs to 15 residues. In germline, CDR1 is SGHTA, CDR2 FQGNSA. V was shortened by 1 base and J by 2 bases, with 12 bases between the two germline ends. CDR3 nucleotides: TGTGCCAGCAGCTTAGAGGTCAGGGGGGCCTACGAGCAGTACTTC. This sequence encodes CASSLEVRGAYEQYF.

This clonotype was seen a few times. J is TRBJ2-5 and V is TRBV29-1, with D tentatively TRBD1 (5 bases). CDR3 length equals 14 residues. V lost 4 bases and J lost 7, with 19 bases in between. From germline, CDR1 is SQVTM and CDR2 ANQGSEA. The chain's CDR3 is CSVVLVLLQGTQYF. DNA of the CDR3: TGCAGCGTTGTCTTAGTCCTACTGCAGGGGACCCAGTACTTC.

The chain uses TRBV7-6 and TRBJ2-5, with D maybe TRBD2 (5 bases). The CDR3 has 15 residues. Looked up from germline, CDR1 is SGHVS and CDR2 is FNYEAQ. Trimming took 4 bases from V and 5 from J, leaving 17 bases between them. For the CDR3, the DNA is TGTGCCAGCAGCTCCACCTCGGCTAGAGGGGAGACCCAGTACTTC. Translation gives CASSSTSARGETQYF.

This clonotype was observed many times. V usage is TRBV10-1 and J usage is TRBJ2-5; 10 bases fit TRBD1. The germline CDR1 and CDR2 sequences are WNHNN and SYGVQD (reference sequence). V was pared by 9 bases and J by 5 bases, with 6 bases of the junction left unmatched. This CDR3 spans 13 amino acids. The CDR3 region is CASSDRGMETQYF. DNA of the CDR3: TGCGCCAGTTCGGACAGGGGGATGGAGACCCAGTACTTC.

The chain combines TRBV27 with TRBJ1-1, with 7 bases identical to TRBD1. V lost 6 bases, J lost 2 bases, and 6 bases stayed unmatched. Germline CDR1 reads MNHEY; CDR2 reads SMNVEV (reference sequence). This CDR3 is built from 14 residues. The CDR3 loop reads CASRPQGKNTEAFF. As DNA, the CDR3 is TGTGCCAGCAGACCACAGGGGAAAAACACTGAAGCTTTCTTT.